This TCR beta chain comes out of a study of T cell changes during pregnancy in multiple sclerosis (dated by TCRdb to between 2018 and 2021). General notes on the study: The study looked at changes in the T cell repertoire across pregnancy in women with multiple sclerosis.

Libraries were constructed by the immunoSEQ multiplex PCR assay. Here the immuneACCESS table is served through TCRdb, limited to in-frame sequences with V and J called. Missing clones are a known gap in these copies; in checked studies unresolved V genes cover under half, and the rest lacks a known reason. The sample has about 68,000 clones on record, about nine tenths of them singletons. Around 1.5% of the sample is held by the ten biggest clonotypes. The germline V gene encodes CDR1 SGHNT and CDR2 YYREEE (reference sequence). Compared with germline, V lacks 3 bases and J lacks 5 bases; bases without a gene match: 4. The CDR3 contains 13 residues, cysteine and phenylalanine counted. Left in the record is the CDR3 DNA by itself, 39 bases read in frame from the first base. About this clone itself: The target of this receptor is not known. Base qualities are not recorded, but no much larger clone differs from it by a single base.

This clonotype originated in a female donor with multiple sclerosis, enrolled in a pregnancy study. The input for sequencing was peripheral blood, taken in the third trimester of pregnancy. The V gene is TRBV5-4 and the J gene is TRBJ2-7; 8 bases in the junction line up with TRBD2. The CDR3 is CASSSGLENEQYF. The nucleotide sequence is given as TGTGCCAGCAGCTCGGGACTAGAGAACGAGCAGTACTTC.